This T cell receptor beta chain was obtained from a study of CD8+ T cells in alopecia areata. Collection of lesional scalp punch biopsies and peripheral blood was performed in alopecia areata patients. Study-level results: TCR sharing was clearer in mice than between patients, perhaps partly owing to patient HLA diversity. Sequenced scalp T cells also include alphabeta T cells resident in normal skin. It was lesional scalp, especially alopecia totalis/universalis, that showed higher clonality than normal scalp.

cDNA serving as the sequencing template came from extracted, reverse transcribed RNA. Clones were read by immunoSEQ multiplex PCR, and TCRdb kept only the in-frame ones, dropping some. The sample lists approximately 130,000 clones, approximately 47% seen once, with 10% to 13% in the top ten. On this clone itself: As yet, its antigen is unknown.

In germline, CDR1 is SQVTM, CDR2 ANQGSEA. The CDR3 sequence is 13 residues long. V was clipped by 7 bases and J by 4 bases, with 16 bases between them. The chain couples TRBV29-1 to TRBJ1-2; D uncertain. This TCR came from a human donor with alopecia areata. The specimen was NKG2D-low CD8+ T cells sorted from blood. The CDR3 region is CSAASISSYGYTF. In DNA form, the CDR3 reads TGCAGCGCTGCAAGTATATCCTCCTATGGCTACACCTTC.